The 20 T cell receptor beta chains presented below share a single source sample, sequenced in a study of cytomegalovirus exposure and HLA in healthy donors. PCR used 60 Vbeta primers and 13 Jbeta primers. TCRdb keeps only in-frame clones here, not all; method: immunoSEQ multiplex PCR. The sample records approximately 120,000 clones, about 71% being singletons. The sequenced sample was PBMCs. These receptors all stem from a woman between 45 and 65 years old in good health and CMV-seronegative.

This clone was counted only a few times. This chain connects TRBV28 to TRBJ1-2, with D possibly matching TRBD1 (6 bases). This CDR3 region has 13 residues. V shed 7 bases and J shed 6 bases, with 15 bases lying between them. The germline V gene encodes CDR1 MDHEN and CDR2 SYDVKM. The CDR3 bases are TGTGCCAGCACAGGGGTTAGGGTTGATGGCTACACCTTC. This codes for CASTGVRVDGYTF.

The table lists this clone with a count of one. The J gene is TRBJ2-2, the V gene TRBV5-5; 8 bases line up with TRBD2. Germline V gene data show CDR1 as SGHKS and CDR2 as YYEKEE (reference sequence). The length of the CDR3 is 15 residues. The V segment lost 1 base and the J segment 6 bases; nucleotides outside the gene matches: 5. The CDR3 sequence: CASSLFGGDAGELFF. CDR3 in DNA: TGTGCCAGCAGCTTGTTCGGGGGGGATGCCGGGGAGCTGTTTTTT.

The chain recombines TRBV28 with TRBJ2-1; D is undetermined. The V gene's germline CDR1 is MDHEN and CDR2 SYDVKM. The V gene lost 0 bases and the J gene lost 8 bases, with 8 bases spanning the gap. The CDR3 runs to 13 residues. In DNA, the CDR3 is TGTGCCAGCAGTTTATGGGGCCGCGATGAGCAGTTCTTC. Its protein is CASSLWGRDEQFF.

Written as DNA, the CDR3 is TGTGCCAGCAGCCGACTCCCGGGACAGGGATTCAACGAGCAGTACTTC. Translated: CASSRLPGQGFNEQYF. This rearrangement joins TRBV28 to TRBJ2-7, with 9 bases aligning to TRBD1. Germline CDR1 reads MDHEN; CDR2 reads SYDVKM. V was pared by 6 bases and J by 5 bases, with 14 bases of the junction left unmatched. There are 16 residues in the CDR3.

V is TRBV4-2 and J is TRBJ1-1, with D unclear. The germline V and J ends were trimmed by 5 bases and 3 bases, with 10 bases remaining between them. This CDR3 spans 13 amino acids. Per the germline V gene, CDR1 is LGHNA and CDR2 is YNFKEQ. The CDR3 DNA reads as TGTGCCAGCAGCTCGCACCGGGACACTGAAGCTTTCTTT. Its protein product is CASSSHRDTEAFF.

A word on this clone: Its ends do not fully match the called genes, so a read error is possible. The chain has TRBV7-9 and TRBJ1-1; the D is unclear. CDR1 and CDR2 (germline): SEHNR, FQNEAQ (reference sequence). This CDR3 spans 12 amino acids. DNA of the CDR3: TGTTCCAGCACCTACCCTAGGAGTGAAGCTTTCTTT. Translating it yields CSSTYPRSEAFF.

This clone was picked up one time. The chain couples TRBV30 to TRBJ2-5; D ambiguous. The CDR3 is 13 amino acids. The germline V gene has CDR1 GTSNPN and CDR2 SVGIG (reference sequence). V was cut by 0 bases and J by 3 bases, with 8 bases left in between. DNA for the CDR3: TGTGCCTGGAGTGTAGTACTGAAAGAGACCCAGTACTTC. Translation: CAWSVVLKETQYF.

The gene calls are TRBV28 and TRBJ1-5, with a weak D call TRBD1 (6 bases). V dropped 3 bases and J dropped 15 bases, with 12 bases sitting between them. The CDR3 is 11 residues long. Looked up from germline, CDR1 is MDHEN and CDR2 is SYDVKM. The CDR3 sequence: CASSLAGQWHF. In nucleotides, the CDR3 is TGTGCCAGCAGTTTGGCTGGACAGTGGCATTTT.

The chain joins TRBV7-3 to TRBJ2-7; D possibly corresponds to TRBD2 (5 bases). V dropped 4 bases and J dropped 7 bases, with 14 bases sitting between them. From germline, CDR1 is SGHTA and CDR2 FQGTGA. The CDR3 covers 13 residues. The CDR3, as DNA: TGTGCCAGCAGCTCCGGGCCGACGGGGGAGCAGTACTTC. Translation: CASSSGPTGEQYF.

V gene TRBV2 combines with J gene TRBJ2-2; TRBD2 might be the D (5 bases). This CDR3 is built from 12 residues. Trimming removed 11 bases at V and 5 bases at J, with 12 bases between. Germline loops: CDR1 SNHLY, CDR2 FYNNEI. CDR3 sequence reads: CASNTGTGELFF. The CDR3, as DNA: TGTGCCTCTAACACGGGGACCGGGGAGCTGTTTTTT.

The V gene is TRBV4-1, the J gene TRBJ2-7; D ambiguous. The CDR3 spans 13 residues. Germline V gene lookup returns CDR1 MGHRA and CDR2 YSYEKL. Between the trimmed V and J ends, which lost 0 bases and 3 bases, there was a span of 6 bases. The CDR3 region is CASSQEAVYEQYF. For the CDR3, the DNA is TGCGCCAGCAGCCAAGAGGCAGTCTACGAGCAGTACTTC.

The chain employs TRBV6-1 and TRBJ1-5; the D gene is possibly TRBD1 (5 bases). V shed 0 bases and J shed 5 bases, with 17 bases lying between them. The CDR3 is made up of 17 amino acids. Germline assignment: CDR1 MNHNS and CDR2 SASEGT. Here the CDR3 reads CASSEAPRARRDQPQHF. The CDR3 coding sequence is TGTGCCAGCAGTGAAGCTCCCAGGGCTCGACGTGATCAGCCCCAGCATTTT.

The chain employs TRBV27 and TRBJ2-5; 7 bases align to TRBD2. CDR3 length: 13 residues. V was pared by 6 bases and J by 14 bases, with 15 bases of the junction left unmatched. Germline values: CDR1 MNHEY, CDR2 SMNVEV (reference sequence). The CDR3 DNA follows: TGTGCCAGCAGCTTCCTGGGGGGGACCGAACCATACTTC. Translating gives CASSFLGGTEPYF.

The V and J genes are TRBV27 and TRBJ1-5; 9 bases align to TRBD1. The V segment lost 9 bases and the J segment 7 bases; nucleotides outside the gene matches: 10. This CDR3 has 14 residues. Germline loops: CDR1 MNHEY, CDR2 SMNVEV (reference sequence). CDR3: CASNPGQGGQPQHF. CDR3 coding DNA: TGTGCCAGTAACCCGGGACAGGGTGGACAGCCCCAGCATTTT.

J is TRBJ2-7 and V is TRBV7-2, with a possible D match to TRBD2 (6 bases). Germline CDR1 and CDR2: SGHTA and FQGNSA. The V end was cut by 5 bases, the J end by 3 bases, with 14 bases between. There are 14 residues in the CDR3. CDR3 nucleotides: TGTGCCAGCAGCCTTGGGGGTAGCGGCTACGAGCAGTACTTC. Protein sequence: CASSLGGSGYEQYF.

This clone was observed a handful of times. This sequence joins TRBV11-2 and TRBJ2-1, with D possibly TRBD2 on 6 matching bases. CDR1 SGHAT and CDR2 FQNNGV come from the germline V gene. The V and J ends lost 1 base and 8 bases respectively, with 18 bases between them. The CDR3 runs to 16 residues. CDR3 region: CASSLVGTGVIYEQFF. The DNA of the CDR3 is TGTGCCAGCAGCTTAGTGGGGACGGGAGTGATCTATGAGCAGTTCTTC.

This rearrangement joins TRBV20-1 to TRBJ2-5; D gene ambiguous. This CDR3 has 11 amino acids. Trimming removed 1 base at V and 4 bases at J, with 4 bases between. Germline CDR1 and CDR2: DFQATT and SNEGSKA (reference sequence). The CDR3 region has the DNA TGCAGTGCTAGAGTCGTAGAGACCCAGTACTTC. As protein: CSARVVETQYF.

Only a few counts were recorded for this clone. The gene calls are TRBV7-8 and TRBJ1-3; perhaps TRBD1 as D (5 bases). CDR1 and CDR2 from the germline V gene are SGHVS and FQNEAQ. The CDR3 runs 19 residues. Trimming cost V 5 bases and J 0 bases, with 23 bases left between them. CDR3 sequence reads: CASSQTRYAGTFSGNTIYF. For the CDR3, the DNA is TGTGCCAGCAGCCAAACACGGTACGCCGGGACTTTCTCTGGAAACACCATATATTTT.

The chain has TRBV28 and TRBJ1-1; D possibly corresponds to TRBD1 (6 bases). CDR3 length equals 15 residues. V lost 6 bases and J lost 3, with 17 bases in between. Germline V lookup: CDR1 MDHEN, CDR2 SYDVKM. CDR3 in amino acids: CASSPPAGADTEAFF. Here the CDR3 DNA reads TGTGCCAGCAGCCCTCCGGCGGGGGCCGACACTGAAGCTTTCTTT.

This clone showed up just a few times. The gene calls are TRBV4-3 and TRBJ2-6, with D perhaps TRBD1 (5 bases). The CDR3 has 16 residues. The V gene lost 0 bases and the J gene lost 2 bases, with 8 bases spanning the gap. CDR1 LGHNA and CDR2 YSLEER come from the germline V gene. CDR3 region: CASSQEEGAGANVLTF. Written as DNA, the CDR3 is TGCGCCAGCAGCCAAGAAGAAGGGGCTGGGGCCAACGTCCTGACTTTC.